The 10 T cell receptor beta chains listed next were all sequenced from one sample in a study of blood T cell repertoires in COVID-19. The table came from immunoSEQ multiplex PCR; TCRdb's copy has only in-frame clones and leaves some out. The sample records approximately 220,000 clones, approximately 86% being singletons. The source material was PBMCs or T cells enriched from blood (not recorded which). The receptors originated from a woman between 40 and 55 years old with acute COVID-19.

The chain links TRBV10-3 to TRBJ1-3; TRBD1 might be the D (6 bases). This CDR3 contains 16 residues. V shed 3 bases and J shed 3 bases, with 15 bases lying between them. Germline-derived CDR1 and CDR2 are ENHRY and SYGVKD. CDR3 loop: CAISDLGGHGGNTIYF. The CDR3 DNA follows: TGTGCCATCAGTGATCTCGGGGGGCACGGTGGAAACACCATATATTTT.

The rearrangement joins TRBV24-1 to TRBJ2-4, with TRBD1 as a possible D gene (6 bases). From germline, CDR1 is KGHDR and CDR2 SFDVKD. There are 15 residues in the CDR3. Trimming stripped 3 bases from V and 2 bases from J, with 10 bases between. CDR3 residues: CATSDAGAPKNIQYF. As DNA, the CDR3 is TGTGCCACCAGTGATGCAGGGGCTCCCAAAAACATTCAGTACTTC.

The genes are TRBV6-5 and TRBJ1-1; D gene unclear. Germline assignment: CDR1 MNHEY and CDR2 SVGAGI. This CDR3 comprises 13 residues. V shed 8 bases and J shed 0 bases, with 10 bases lying between them. The CDR3 region is CASARELNTEAFF. Written as DNA, the CDR3 is TGTGCCAGCGCCCGCGAGTTGAACACTGAAGCTTTCTTT.

The V gene is TRBV28, the J gene TRBJ1-1, with D possibly matching TRBD1 (5 bases). V was shortened by 3 bases and J by 10 bases, with 30 bases between the two germline ends. CDR3 length: 18 amino acids. The germline V gene has CDR1 MDHEN and CDR2 SYDVKM. In nucleotides, the CDR3 is TGTGCCAGCAGTTTTGTAGGGCGGCTTATTGGCGGGGCGATAGGAGCTTTCTTT. It codes for CASSFVGRLIGGAIGAFF. The full variable domain, in which reference TRBV28 and TRBJ1-1 provide the parts outside the CDR3, is DVKVTQSSRYLVKRTGEKVFLECVQDMDHENMFWYRQDPGLGLRLIYFSYDVKMKEKGDIPEGYSVSREKKERFSLILESASTNQTSMYLCASSFVGRLIGGAIGAFFGQGTRLTVV.

This clone appeared once. This chain uses TRBV21-1 with TRBJ2-2; TRBD2 is the table's D call and was not checked against the DNA. TRBV21-1 is a pseudogene locus. CDR3 size: 15 residues. The CDR3 sequence: CASSNWRFHTGELFF. The CDR3 DNA follows: TGTGCCAGCAGCAATTGGCGGTTTCACACCGGGGAGCTGTTTTTT.

In DNA form, the CDR3 reads TGTGCCAGCAGTTTGGCACGTTACTCTGGAAACACCATATATTTT. It is translated as CASSLARYSGNTIYF. The rearrangement links TRBV28 to TRBJ1-3; D call uncertain. Germline CDR1 and CDR2: MDHEN and SYDVKM. The V gene lost 3 bases and the J gene lost 0 bases, with 9 bases spanning the gap. The CDR3 runs 15 residues.

V gene TRBV19 combines with J gene TRBJ1-2, with 9 bases identical to TRBD1. J lost 6 bases, V lost 5 bases, and 4 bases had no gene match. This CDR3 has 13 residues. CDR1 is LNHDA, CDR2 SQIVND, per germline (reference sequence). CDR3 loop: CASSARTGDGYTF. The CDR3 nucleotides read TGTGCCAGTAGTGCTCGGACAGGGGATGGCTACACCTTC.

V and J are TRBV28 and TRBJ2-6; 10 bases fit TRBD1. Germline V gene sequence: CDR1 MDHEN, CDR2 SYDVKM. V lost 1 base and J lost 0; bases outside the gene matches: 6. This CDR3 spans 19 amino acids. CDR3 sequence (DNA): TGTGCCAGCAGTTTATTGTTACGGACAGGGGGCTCTGGGGCCAACGTCCTGACTTTC. Amino acids: CASSLLLRTGGSGANVLTF.

This clone is a singleton in its sample. This chain links TRBV28 with TRBJ2-1, with a tentative D call TRBD1 (5 bases). V lost 1 base and J 8 bases, leaving 30 bases between the germline ends. This CDR3 is built from 20 residues. Germline CDR1 is MDHEN and CDR2 is SYDVKM. The CDR3 DNA reads TGTGCCAGCAGTTTATCAACCCGCGATGGGGCAGGCCCCGGTGGGGATGAGCAGTTCTTC. The encoded protein is CASSLSTRDGAGPGGDEQFF.

The rearrangement links TRBV20-1 to TRBJ2-1; perhaps TRBD2 as D (6 bases). Germline CDR1 reads DFQATT; CDR2 reads SNEGSKA (reference sequence). The CDR3 loop spans 11 amino acids. The ends were cut back, 5 bases at V and 7 bases at J, with 9 bases in the middle. DNA for the CDR3: TGCAGTGCTTCCGGGACTAATGAGCAGTTCTTC. It is translated as CSASGTNEQFF.